The sequence of this TCR beta chain was determined in a study of blood T cell repertoires in COVID-19. Overall study: The study drew acute and convalescent COVID-19 samples from the United States, Italy and Spain.

This CDR3 is built from 12 residues. With 6 bases removed from V and 8 bases from J, the gap between germline ends came to 11 bases. Germline lookup yields CDR1 MDHEN and CDR2 SYDVKM. The method was immunoSEQ multiplex PCR; TCRdb's version includes in-frame clones alone and lacks a portion of them. The sample shows around 65,000 clones, 70% to 90% of them seen only once. The clonotype comes from a man between 65 and 85 years old with acute or convalescent COVID-19. The chain uses TRBV28 and TRBJ2-1, with no clear D. The sample consisted of peripheral blood. The CDR3 nucleotides read TGTGCCAGCAGCAAAGGAGTCGATGAGCAGTTCTTC. Encoded protein: CASSKGVDEQFF.